This T cell receptor (beta chain) was retrieved from a study of beta chain features in type 1 diabetes. Study results and limitations: Sampled from patients, naive, central memory and Treg TCRB repertoires appeared more similar than those sampled from healthy donors. TCRB CDR3s were moderately but significantly shorter in Type 1 diabetes patients in all four CD4+ subsets.

Sampling consisted of one heparinised blood draw per donor, averaging around 100 mL. The entirety of the isolated RNA underwent reverse transcription, so expressed TCRB transcripts were sequenced. TCRdb's copy holds only in-frame clones and misses some; the assay was immunoSEQ multiplex PCR. The data hold hundreds of thousands of clones, with about 15% observed a single time. Notes on this clone: The antigen remains undetermined.

The V end was cut by 7 bases, the J end by 3 bases, with 9 bases between. Germline assignment: CDR1 LGHNT and CDR2 FRNRAP. The CDR3 covers 12 residues. The rearrangement joins TRBV12-5 to TRBJ1-1, with D perhaps TRBD1 (5 bases). The specimen sequenced was naive CD4+ T cells from blood. The sequence came from a man between 25 and 39 years old in good health. The CDR3 nucleotides read TGTGCTAGTGTCCTAGGGGACACTGAAGCTTTCTTT. It is translated as CASVLGDTEAFF.